Listed below are T cell receptor beta chains from one sample, sequenced in a study of STAT3 mutations in large granular lymphocyte leukemia. Here immunoSEQ multiplex PCR was the method, and the copy in TCRdb shows in-frame clones only, minus some. The sample includes approximately 3,000 clones, about two thirds of them seen just once. Sequences were obtained from peripheral blood mononuclear cells. These receptor sequences come from a woman aged 35 to 49 with T-cell large granular lymphocyte leukemia. Some clones in this sample may be carry-over from other donors' samples. Both conserved end residues are part of each CDR3. The order of the fields is J gene, clone size, V gene, D gene, CDR3 protein, CDR3 DNA. The D gene is left open where the match is weak. Size is omitted from some rows. Given values are once, few, many or a class for expanded clones.

J gene: TRBJ2-7; clone size: .; V gene: TRBV5-5; D gene: .; CDR3 protein: CASSIGPSYEQYF; CDR3 DNA: TGTGCCAGCAGCATAGGACCCTCCTACGAGCAGTACTTC
J gene: TRBJ2-6; clone size: once; V gene: TRBV7-1; D gene: .; CDR3 protein: CASSHNGQSRANVLTF; CDR3 DNA: TGTGCCAGCAGCCACAACGGACAAAGTCGGGCCAACGTCCTGACTTTC
J gene: TRBJ1-2; clone size: .; V gene: TRBV5-4; D gene: .; CDR3 protein: CASSSSGGISYGYTF; CDR3 DNA: TGTGCCAGCAGCTCATCAGGTGGCATCTCCTATGGCTACACCTTC
J gene: TRBJ2-5; clone size: few; V gene: TRBV20-1; D gene: .; CDR3 protein: CSVRGETQYF; CDR3 DNA: TGCAGTGTTCGAGGGGAGACCCAGTACTTC
J gene: TRBJ2-1; clone size: few; V gene: TRBV5-6; D gene: .; CDR3 protein: CASSSRDNEQFF; CDR3 DNA: TGTGCCAGCAGCTCCCGGGACAATGAGCAGTTCTTC
J gene: TRBJ2-1; clone size: .; V gene: TRBV7-6; D gene: .; CDR3 protein: CASSLALPPVNEQFF; CDR3 DNA: TGTGCCAGCAGCTTAGCCCTCCCTCCCGTTAATGAGCAGTTCTTC
J gene: TRBJ2-3; clone size: .; V gene: TRBV28; D gene: .; CDR3 protein: CASSLSGTYTQYF; CDR3 DNA: TGTGCCAGCAGTTTATCCGGGACCTATACGCAGTATTTT
J gene: TRBJ1-2; clone size: .; V gene: TRBV7-9; D gene: .; CDR3 protein: CASSLGGPATNYGYTF; CDR3 DNA: TGTGCCAGCAGCTTAGGTGGGCCGGCCACTAACTATGGCTACACCTTC
J gene: TRBJ1-3; clone size: .; V gene: TRBV18; D gene: .; CDR3 protein: CASSPLGDGGDTIYF; CDR3 DNA: TGTGCCAGCTCACCACTCGGGGATGGAGGCGACACCATATATTTT
J gene: TRBJ1-1; clone size: .; V gene: TRBV29-1; D gene: .; CDR3 protein: CSGTGLSTEAFF; CDR3 DNA: TGCAGCGGAACAGGGCTCTCCACTGAAGCTTTCTTT
J gene: TRBJ1-1; clone size: .; V gene: TRBV6-6; D gene: .; CDR3 protein: CASSYQRRAEAFF; CDR3 DNA: TGTGCCAGCAGTTACCAGAGGAGGGCTGAAGCTTTCTTT
J gene: TRBJ2-5; clone size: .; V gene: TRBV5-1; D gene: TRBD2; CDR3 protein: CASSLETSGRTQYF; CDR3 DNA: TGCGCCAGCAGCTTGGAGACTAGCGGGAGGACCCAGTACTTC
J gene: TRBJ1-2; clone size: .; V gene: TRBV7-9; D gene: TRBD1; CDR3 protein: CASSQRTGGMGYTF; CDR3 DNA: TGTGCCAGCAGCCAGCGGACAGGGGGCATGGGCTACACCTTC
J gene: TRBJ1-5; clone size: .; V gene: TRBV7-9; D gene: .; CDR3 protein: CASSLAWGPFSNQPQHF; CDR3 DNA: TGTGCCAGCAGCTTAGCTTGGGGACCGTTTAGCAATCAGCCCCAGCATTTT
J gene: TRBJ2-7; clone size: .; V gene: TRBV5-5; D gene: .; CDR3 protein: CASSLGPGTDSYEQYF; CDR3 DNA: TGTGCCAGCAGCCTCGGCCCGGGGACGGATTCCTACGAGCAGTACTTC
J gene: TRBJ1-5; clone size: .; V gene: TRBV28; D gene: .; CDR3 protein: CASTTPRGPQHF; CDR3 DNA: TGTGCCAGCACGACCCCTAGAGGCCCCCAGCATTTT
J gene: TRBJ1-5; clone size: .; V gene: TRBV4-1; D gene: .; CDR3 protein: CASSLTITRGGNQPQHF; CDR3 DNA: TGCGCCAGCAGCCTAACGATAACCAGAGGAGGCAATCAGCCCCAGCATTTT
J gene: TRBJ2-5; clone size: .; V gene: TRBV4-1; D gene: .; CDR3 protein: CASSQVWGQETQYF; CDR3 DNA: TGCGCCAGCAGCCAAGTATGGGGTCAAGAGACCCAGTACTTC
J gene: TRBJ1-4; clone size: .; V gene: TRBV6-5; D gene: .; CDR3 protein: CASGLTGATNEKLFF; CDR3 DNA: TGTGCCAGCGGATTAACAGGCGCAACTAATGAAAAACTGTTTTTT
J gene: TRBJ1-1; clone size: .; V gene: TRBV18; D gene: .; CDR3 protein: CASSHDMPNTEAFF; CDR3 DNA: TGTGCCAGCTCTCATGACATGCCGAACACTGAAGCTTTCTTT
J gene: TRBJ1-5; clone size: few; V gene: TRBV4-2; D gene: .; CDR3 protein: CASSQAGMWRPFHQPQHF; CDR3 DNA: TGTGCCAGCAGCCAAGCCGGCATGTGGCGCCCATTTCATCAGCCCCAGCATTTT
J gene: TRBJ2-5; clone size: few; V gene: TRBV19; D gene: TRBD1; CDR3 protein: CASSRDRVETQYF; CDR3 DNA: TGTGCCAGTAGTCGGGACAGGGTTGAGACCCAGTACTTC
J gene: TRBJ2-5; clone size: .; V gene: TRBV4-2; D gene: TRBD1; CDR3 protein: CASSQDGQGQETQYF; CDR3 DNA: TGTGCCAGCAGCCAAGATGGACAGGGCCAAGAGACCCAGTACTTC
J gene: TRBJ1-1; clone size: few; V gene: TRBV18; D gene: .; CDR3 protein: CASLPSLNTEAFF; CDR3 DNA: TGTGCCAGCTTACCTTCTTTGAACACTGAAGCTTTCTTT
J gene: TRBJ2-1; clone size: .; V gene: TRBV6-6; D gene: .; CDR3 protein: CASSFSLSGDEQFF; CDR3 DNA: TGTGCCAGCAGTTTCTCACTTTCGGGGGATGAGCAGTTCTTC
J gene: TRBJ2-1; clone size: .; V gene: TRBV25-1; D gene: .; CDR3 protein: CAVSEVNEQFF; CDR3 DNA: TGTGCCGTTTCAGAGGTCAATGAGCAGTTCTTC
J gene: TRBJ2-6; clone size: once; V gene: TRBV30; D gene: .; CDR3 protein: CAWKTASGANVLTF; CDR3 DNA: TGTGCCTGGAAAACAGCCTCTGGGGCCAACGTCCTGACTTTC